This note documents a single T cell receptor beta chain sequence. The CDR3 has 11 residues. Trimming removed 7 bases at V and 1 base at J, with 4 bases between. Germline lookup yields CDR1 MNHEY and CDR2 SVGAGI. Libraries were prepared by immunoSEQ multiplex PCR; TCRdb keeps only in-frame clonotypes and omits some of them. Of 75,000 to 90,000 clones in the sample, 70% to 90% are singletons; the top ten hold roughly 7.7%. No infections or other immune events were documented during collection. This sample stems from a study of identifying expanded T cells in peripheral blood. J is TRBJ1-1 and V is TRBV6-5, with D uncertain. Sequenced input: blood. This clonotype was sampled from a person aged 18 to 75 in good health. This CDR3 reads CASTQNTEAFF. The DNA for the CDR3 is TGTGCCAGCACCCAGAACACTGAAGCTTTCTTT.